This T cell receptor beta chain emerged from a study of CD8 T cells in ankylosing spondylitis. CDR3 length: 16 residues. V was shortened by 4 bases and J by 4 bases, with 16 bases between the two germline ends. Only a few counts were recorded for this clonotype. Generation of TCR beta libraries employed quantitative 5'-RACE incorporating molecular barcodes. TCRdb re-called the 5' RACE reads with MiXCR, one entry per CDR3 protein. The data contain approximately 150,000 distinct CDR3 sequences, around two fifths of them singletons. Sequencing was performed on synovial fluid, either unsorted or a sorted T cell fraction (not recorded which). This sequence originates from a male donor with ankylosing spondylitis. The V gene is TRBV12-3 or TRBV12-4, the J gene TRBJ2-2; D unresolved. The CDR3 reads CASSSGGWGTTGELFF. The CDR3 DNA sequence: TGTGCCAGCAGTTCAGGCGGTTGGGGAACCACCGGGGAGCTGTTTTTT.